These 8 T cell receptor beta chains were sequenced from one sample in a study of blood T cell repertoires in COVID-19. Clones were sequenced by immunoSEQ multiplex PCR, and TCRdb holds only the in-frame ones, with some missing. The sample lists about 100,000 clones, roughly 92% occurring once. Sequences were obtained from peripheral blood. The receptors stem from a man between 45 and 60 years old with active COVID-19.

This chain links TRBV4-1 with TRBJ1-2; D unclear. Germline V gene sequence: CDR1 MGHRA, CDR2 YSYEKL. The length of the CDR3 is 15 residues. Trimming stripped 2 bases from V and 3 bases from J, with 13 bases between. In DNA, the CDR3 is TGCGCCAGCAGCCAATTCGAGTGGTCGGACTATGGCTACACCTTC. This sequence encodes CASSQFEWSDYGYTF.

The chain is built from TRBV18 and TRBJ2-1; 7 bases are a match to TRBD1. Unmatched junction bases numbered 11, after V lost 4 bases and J lost 5 bases. Germline assignment: CDR1 KGHSH and CDR2 LQKENI. The CDR3 length is 16 residues. The CDR3 region is CASSRTLRDRDNEQFF. CDR3 DNA sequence: TGTGCCAGCTCACGCACGCTCCGGGACAGAGACAATGAGCAGTTCTTC.

The chain recombines TRBV6-5 with TRBJ2-3; 9 nucleotides align to TRBD2. Germline assignment: CDR1 MNHEY and CDR2 SVGAGI. The V gene end was trimmed by 4 bases and the J gene end by 4 bases; junction bases not matched to a gene: 6. The length of the CDR3 is 15 residues. This chain's CDR3 is CASSLLAGEPDTQYF. CDR3 in DNA: TGTGCCAGCAGTTTATTAGCGGGAGAACCAGATACGCAGTATTTT.

The rearrangement joins TRBV7-9 to TRBJ2-3; TRBD1 agrees at 9 bases. Trimming took 4 bases from V and 1 from J; bases not matched to a gene: 9. This CDR3 spans 17 amino acids. Germline-derived CDR1 and CDR2 are SEHNR and FQNEAQ (reference sequence). The CDR3 spells CASSSEWDRVGTDTQYF. DNA for the CDR3: TGTGCCAGCAGCTCAGAGTGGGACAGGGTGGGCACAGATACGCAGTATTTT.

This clone was seen a single time. CDR3 sequence: CARRAGGETQYF. For the CDR3, the DNA is TGTGCCCGTCGGGCAGGGGGAGAGACCCAGTACTTC. The chain uses TRBV30 and TRBJ2-5; TRBD1 matches 7 bases. J gave up 4 bases and V 8 bases, and 7 bases lay outside the gene matches. The CDR3 spans 12 residues. Per germline, CDR1 GTSNPN and CDR2 SVGIG (reference sequence). Complete variable domain (other parts from reference TRBV30 and TRBJ2-5): SQTIHQWPATLVQPVGSPLSLECTVEGTSNPNLYWYRQAAGRGLQLLFYSVGIGQISSEVPQNLSASRPQDRQFILSSKKLLLSDSGFYLCARRAGGETQYFGPGTRLLVL.

The V and J genes are TRBV27 and TRBJ1-2; 9 nucleotides match TRBD1. This CDR3 is built from 14 residues. V shed 6 bases, J shed 7 bases, and the junction held 9 bases outside the gene matches. From germline, CDR1 is MNHEY and CDR2 SMNVEV (reference sequence). The CDR3 sequence: CASRPTGGQGGYTF. The CDR3 DNA reads TGTGCCAGCAGACCCACAGGGGGCCAAGGTGGCTACACCTTC.

CDR3 in amino acids: CASSLQGNTGGETQYF. In DNA, the CDR3 is TGCGCCAGCAGCCTCCAGGGAAATACGGGAGGGGAGACCCAGTACTTC. The V gene is TRBV5-1, the J gene TRBJ2-5; 8 bases are a match to TRBD2. With V trimmed by 4 bases and J by 5 bases, 13 bases remained unmatched. Per the germline V gene, CDR1 is SGHRS and CDR2 is YFSETQ. This CDR3 is built from 16 residues.

The rearrangement uses TRBV6-1 and TRBJ1-2, with D hard to call. Germline CDR1 reads MNHNS; CDR2 reads SASEGT. The V end was cut by 1 base, the J end by 2 bases, with 8 bases between. This CDR3 is built from 14 residues. The CDR3 DNA reads TGTGCCAGCAGTGAAGGCTATCAAAACTATGGCTACACCTTC. It is translated as CASSEGYQNYGYTF.